This T cell receptor beta chain originates from a study of prognosis after radiotherapy for stage I lung cancer. About the study: Patients (more than twelve men, over five women) were aged roughly 53 to 95, median approximately 69 years. Study-wide points: Counted unique TCR clones declined after stereotactic body radiation therapy (median 10,088 versus 6,861). It was reported that patients with metastases and those without them differed in TRBV and TRBJ gene usage.

From germline, CDR1 is SEHNR and CDR2 FQNEAQ (reference sequence). This CDR3 contains 13 residues. Trimming took 3 bases from V and 4 from J, leaving 8 bases between them. TCR beta CDR3 amplification from genomic DNA was performed by two-round multiplex PCR. Primers specific to each TRBV and TRBJ gene drove first-round PCR. Universal primers primed the second round of PCR. TCRdb re-derived calls from the multiplex PCR reads in MiXCR, one entry per CDR3 protein. The table lists roughly 15,000 distinct CDR3 sequences, around 30% of them singletons. Ten or more counts support this clonotype. What it recognizes is unknown.

The sequence was obtained from a donor over 45 with non-small cell lung cancer. The chain has TRBV7-9 and TRBJ2-3, with D hard to call. The starting material was PBMCs, obtained before or after stereotactic body radiation therapy (not recorded which). The CDR3 region is CASSFLSSDTQYF. The DNA of the CDR3 is TGTGCCAGCAGCTTCCTGTCTTCAGATACGCAGTATTTT.